Presented here are 7 T cell receptor beta chains from one specimen sequenced in a study of PD-L1 blockade in urothelial cancer. Time point meaning: peripheral blood 6 weeks after treatment start. Repertoires were generated with immunoSEQ multiplex PCR, while TCRdb's copy carries only in-frame clones and drops some. This sample has around 110,000 clones, with under 95% found just once. The specimen was PBMCs, collected around atezolizumab (anti-PD-L1) treatment. These receptors all stem from a man between 60 and 75 years old with urothelial cancer.

This clone has more than one count but fewer than ten. The V and J genes are TRBV2 and TRBJ2-3; 12 bases fit TRBD2. Trimming cost V 6 bases and J 1 base; bases outside gene matches: 11. The CDR3 covers 18 residues. Germline lookup yields CDR1 SNHLY and CDR2 FYNNEI. The CDR3 sequence is CASSALTSGGAGTDTQYF. The CDR3, as DNA: TGTGCCAGCAGCGCCCTGACTAGCGGGGGTGCCGGCACAGATACGCAGTATTTT.

The gene calls are TRBV6-5 and TRBJ2-2; D might be TRBD1 (5 bases). V dropped 4 bases and J dropped 0 bases, with 12 bases sitting between them. The CDR3 consists of 16 residues. Germline values: CDR1 MNHEY, CDR2 SVGAGI. CDR3 residues: CASSFRQTSNTGELFF. As DNA, the CDR3 is TGTGCCAGCAGTTTCCGACAGACATCGAACACCGGGGAGCTGTTTTTT.

This chain connects TRBV15 to TRBJ1-3; 11 bases match TRBD1. This CDR3 is built from 16 residues. The J segment lost 5 bases and the V segment lost 3 bases, leaving 6 bases of the junction unmatched. Germline CDR1 LNHNV, CDR2 YYDKDF (reference sequence). The CDR3, as DNA: TGTGCCACCAGCAGGGGACAGGGGGTTGGAAGAAACACCATATATTTT. Its translation: CATSRGQGVGRNTIYF. Drawing the rest from reference TRBV15 and TRBJ1-3, the complete variable domain is DAMVIQNPRYQVTQFGKPVTLSCSQTLNHNVMYWYQQKSSQAPKLLFHYYDKDFNNEADTPDNFQSRRPNTSFCFLDIRSPGLGDTAMYLCATSRGQGVGRNTIYFGEGSWLTVV.

The chain joins TRBV10-2 to TRBJ1-3, with a weak D call TRBD1 (6 bases). V dropped 2 bases and J dropped 4 bases, with 15 bases sitting between them. This CDR3 region has 16 residues. Germline lookup yields CDR1 WSHSY and CDR2 SAAADI. The CDR3 DNA sequence: TGCGCCAGCAGTGAGAATCTCAGGGGAGGGGGAAACACCATATATTTT. This translates into CASSENLRGGGNTIYF.

This chain connects TRBV5-1 to TRBJ2-7; 7 bases align to TRBD2. Germline V gives CDR1 SGHRS, CDR2 YFSETQ. The junction had 5 bases not matched to a gene; V was cut back by 1 base and J by 4 bases. This CDR3 comprises 14 residues. The DNA for the CDR3 is TGCGCCAGCAGCTTGTTGTCTAGCGGATACGAGCAGTACTTC. Amino acid sequence: CASSLLSSGYEQYF.

This clone was seen just once. The rearrangement joins TRBV6-5 to TRBJ2-7, with 11 bases matching TRBD1. Per germline, CDR1 MNHEY and CDR2 SVGAGI. The V gene end was trimmed by 5 bases and the J gene end by 1 base; junction bases not matched to a gene: 4. The CDR3 contains 15 residues. The chain's CDR3 is CASSKGQGVSYEQYF. The CDR3 DNA is TGTGCCAGCAGTAAGGGACAGGGGGTATCCTACGAGCAGTACTTC.

V and J are TRBV6-5 and TRBJ1-1, with D possibly being TRBD1 (5 bases). The V and J ends lost 6 bases and 5 bases respectively, with 13 bases between them. The germline V gene encodes CDR1 MNHEY and CDR2 SVGAGI. This CDR3 contains 13 residues. The CDR3 bases are TGTGCCAGCAGGCGGGGACCTACGACTGAAGCTTTCTTT. Its protein product is CASRRGPTTEAFF.